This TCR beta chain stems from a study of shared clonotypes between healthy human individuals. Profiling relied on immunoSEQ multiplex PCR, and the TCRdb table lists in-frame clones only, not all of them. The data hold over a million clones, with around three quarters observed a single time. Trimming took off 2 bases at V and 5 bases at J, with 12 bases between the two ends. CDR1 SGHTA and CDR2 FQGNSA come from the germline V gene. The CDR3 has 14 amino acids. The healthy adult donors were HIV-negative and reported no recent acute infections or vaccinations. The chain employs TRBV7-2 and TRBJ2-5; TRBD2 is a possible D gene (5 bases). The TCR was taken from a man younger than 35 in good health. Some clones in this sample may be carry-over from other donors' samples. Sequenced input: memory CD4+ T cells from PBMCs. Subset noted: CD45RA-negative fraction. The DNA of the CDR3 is TGTGCCAGCAGCTTAAGGAGGAGTGAGGAGACCCAGTACTTC. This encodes CASSLRRSEETQYF.